The 8 T cell receptor beta chains reported below all come from one sample, sequenced in a study of CD8+ T cells in alopecia areata. As the sequencing template, cDNA was produced by extracting RNA and reverse transcribing it. The protocol was immunoSEQ multiplex PCR, while the TCRdb copy is restricted to in-frame clones and leaves out a portion. The table lists about 200,000 clones, roughly 50% of them singletons. Sequenced material: CD8+ T cells sorted from blood. These receptors were obtained from a human donor in good health.

This clone has only a few counts. An end of the junction differs from the germline gene, which may be a read error. This rearrangement joins TRBV19 to TRBJ2-7, with D unresolved. The length of the CDR3 is 13 residues. Germline loops: CDR1 LNHDA, CDR2 SQIVND (reference sequence). For the CDR3, the DNA is TGTGCCAGTAGTGTAGACGGACCCTACGAGCAGTACTTC. It is translated as CASSVDGPYEQYF.

V is TRBV29-1 and J is TRBJ1-2; TRBD1 aligns across 7 bases. CDR1 is SQVTM, CDR2 ANQGSEA, per germline. The CDR3 is made up of 16 amino acids. V lost 8 bases to trimming and J lost 4 bases; unmatched junction nucleotides: 19. The CDR3 DNA reads TGCAGCCCATCACCCCGGTGGGTAGGGGGCGGCTATGGCTACACCTTC. Amino acids: CSPSPRWVGGGYGYTF.

This chain joins TRBV29-1 and TRBJ2-7, with 7 bases aligning to TRBD2. From germline, CDR1 is SQVTM and CDR2 ANQGSEA. V trimming: 0 bases; J trimming: 1 base; junction bases outside the gene matches: 6. This CDR3 has 15 amino acids. CDR3 protein: CSVEDPGEGSYEQYF. In nucleotides, the CDR3 is TGCAGCGTTGAAGATCCCGGGGAGGGTTCCTACGAGCAGTACTTC.

The rearrangement joins TRBV11-2 to TRBJ2-7; 11 positions agree with TRBD1. The CDR3 has 17 amino acids. V was pared by 3 bases and J by 0 bases, with 7 bases of the junction left unmatched. Germline CDR1 SGHAT, CDR2 FQNNGV. This CDR3 reads CASSLGTGGPPSYEQYF. As DNA, the CDR3 is TGTGCCAGCAGCTTGGGGACAGGGGGGCCCCCCTCCTACGAGCAGTACTTC.

The gene calls are TRBV6-5 and TRBJ1-5; tentatively, D is TRBD1 (6 bases). This CDR3 has 14 amino acids. Germline V gene sequence: CDR1 MNHEY, CDR2 SVGAGI. Trimming left V 6 bases short and J 0 bases short, with 9 bases between. CDR3 in DNA: TGTGCCAGCAGCTTCAGGGGTAGCAATCAGCCCCAGCATTTT. Protein: CASSFRGSNQPQHF.

This clone came up a few times. V usage is TRBV4-2 and J usage is TRBJ2-5; 9 bases agree with TRBD2. This CDR3 comprises 15 residues. The ends lost 0 bases at V and 1 base at J; junction bases unmatched: 0. CDR1 LGHNA and CDR2 YNFKEQ come from the germline V gene. The CDR3 is CASSQERGGQETQYF. The CDR3 DNA reads TGTGCCAGCAGCCAAGAGCGGGGGGGCCAAGAGACCCAGTACTTC.

V gene TRBV7-9 combines with J gene TRBJ2-5, with TRBD1 as a possible D gene (6 bases). V lost 5 bases, J lost 5 bases, and 15 bases lay in between. CDR3 length: 14 amino acids. CDR1 is SEHNR, CDR2 FQNEAQ, per germline (reference sequence). The CDR3 is CASSETGLWETQYF. In nucleotides, the CDR3 is TGTGCCAGCAGCGAAACAGGGCTATGGGAGACCCAGTACTTC.

V usage is TRBV13 and J usage is TRBJ1-2; 8 bases fit TRBD1. The length of the CDR3 is 15 residues. Losses at the gene ends were 5 bases for V and 5 bases for J; bases not matched to a gene: 10. Germline lookup yields CDR1 PRHDT and CDR2 FYEKMQ (reference sequence). The chain's CDR3 is CASSTGQAIRYGYTF. For the CDR3, the DNA is TGTGCCAGCAGCACGGGACAGGCCATCCGGTATGGCTACACCTTC.